These 24 T cell receptor beta chains came from one sample sequenced in a study of T cell responses to AZD1222 COVID-19 vaccine. Only in-frame clones appear in the TCRdb table, and some are missing; sequencing was by immunoSEQ multiplex PCR. The sample holds tens of thousands of clones; around nine tenths are singletons and the top ten take approximately 4.5%. This sample comprised peripheral blood, obtained on day 0 of MenACWY control vaccination. The receptor source for this set is an adult in good health.

The sample holds one count of this clone. This rearrangement joins TRBV28 to TRBJ1-3; D is undetermined. This CDR3 is 16 amino acids long. The ends were cut back, 3 bases at V and 2 bases at J, with 14 bases in the middle. CDR1 and CDR2 from the germline V gene are MDHEN and SYDVKM. The CDR3, as DNA: TGTGCCAGCAGTTTGGTTCCAGGAAACACTGGAAACACCATATATTTT. It translates to CASSLVPGNTGNTIYF.

The gene calls are TRBV20-1 and TRBJ2-3, with D perhaps TRBD2 (6 bases). This CDR3 spans 15 amino acids. The V and J ends lost 3 bases and 0 bases respectively, with 13 bases between them. The germline gives CDR1 DFQATT, CDR2 SNEGSKA (reference sequence). The CDR3 region is CSASKRADSTDTQYF. In DNA form, the CDR3 reads TGCAGTGCTAGTAAGCGGGCCGACAGCACAGATACGCAGTATTTT.

V gene TRBV19 combines with J gene TRBJ1-5, with D uncertain. Germline V gene data show CDR1 as LNHDA and CDR2 as SQIVND (reference sequence). The V and J ends lost 2 bases and 1 base respectively, with 6 bases between them. The CDR3 runs 14 residues. The CDR3 DNA reads as TGTGCCAGTAGTATAAGAGTGAGCAATCAGCCCCAGCATTTT. Residues: CASSIRVSNQPQHF.

This clone has just a few counts. The V call is TRBV5-1, the J call TRBJ1-1; D unclear. The CDR3 loop spans 14 amino acids. Deletions cut 4 bases from V and 0 bases from J, with 10 bases between. In germline, CDR1 is SGHRS, CDR2 YFSETQ. CDR3 sequence (DNA): TGCGCCAGCAGCGAACAACAGATGAACACTGAAGCTTTCTTT. Amino acid sequence: CASSEQQMNTEAFF.

The chain carries TRBV19 and TRBJ2-7, with D tentatively TRBD1 (6 bases). Germline CDR1 is LNHDA and CDR2 is SQIVND (reference sequence). This CDR3 is 14 amino acids long. Trimming removed 4 bases from V and 0 bases from J, with 10 bases in between. This chain's CDR3 is CASSRGHPSYEQYF. CDR3 coding DNA: TGTGCCAGTAGTAGGGGACACCCCTCCTACGAGCAGTACTTC.

The V and J genes are TRBV28 and TRBJ1-1, with D tentatively TRBD1 (5 bases). The CDR3 spans 12 residues. The V end lost 2 bases, the J end lost 5 bases, and 6 bases lay between the germline ends. Looked up from germline, CDR1 is MDHEN and CDR2 is SYDVKM. This CDR3 is CASSLAGTEAFF. CDR3 sequence (DNA): TGTGCCAGCAGTTTAGCAGGGACTGAAGCTTTCTTT.

The chain links TRBV12-3 or TRBV12-4 to TRBJ2-1; D is undetermined. Trimming took 3 bases from V and 6 from J, leaving 6 bases between them. The CDR3 totals 12 residues. DNA for the CDR3: TGTGCCAGCAGTTTTACTTTCAATGAGCAGTTCTTC. Translation gives CASSFTFNEQFF.

This rearrangement joins TRBV6-6 to TRBJ1-3; maybe TRBD1 (6 bases). The V and J ends lost 7 bases and 0 bases respectively, with 16 bases between them. Germline V gene sequence: CDR1 MNHNY, CDR2 SVGAGI (reference sequence). The CDR3 is made up of 16 amino acids. The CDR3 region has the DNA TGTGCCAGCACCTCGAATGGACAGAGCTCTGGAAACACCATATATTTT. It encodes CASTSNGQSSGNTIYF.

V usage is TRBV19 and J usage is TRBJ2-5, with 9 bases aligning to TRBD2. Germline-derived CDR1 and CDR2 are LNHDA and SQIVND (reference sequence). V shed 3 bases and J 4 bases; nucleotides not matched to a gene: 9. The length of the CDR3 is 16 residues. The CDR3 spells CASSIEVSGSTETQYF. CDR3 DNA: TGTGCCAGTAGTATTGAGGTTAGCGGGAGTACAGAGACCCAGTACTTC.

The chain is built from TRBV7-8 and TRBJ1-6, with D tentatively TRBD1 (5 bases). Germline V gives CDR1 SGHVS, CDR2 FQNEAQ. Trimming removed 1 base from V and 3 bases from J, with 7 bases in between. The CDR3 loop spans 15 amino acids. CDR3 region: CASSLGQNYNSPLHF. The CDR3 DNA reads as TGTGCCAGCAGCTTAGGACAGAACTATAATTCACCCCTCCACTTT.

The rearrangement uses TRBV7-2 and TRBJ1-2; D ambiguous. Between the trimmed V and J ends, which lost 8 bases and 5 bases, there was a span of 9 bases. In germline, CDR1 is SGHTA, CDR2 FQGNSA. The CDR3 is 11 amino acids. CDR3 bases: TGTGCCAGCGGCCTTGGGTATGGCTACACCTTC. It encodes CASGLGYGYTF.

The chain recombines TRBV3-1 (or the pseudogene TRBV3-2) with TRBJ2-5; no firm D call. V was cut by 3 bases and J by 1 base, with 9 bases left in between. This CDR3 is 14 amino acids long. CDR1 LGHDT and CDR2 YNNKEL come from the germline V gene (reference sequence). This CDR3 reads CASSHPTAQETQYF. In DNA form, the CDR3 reads TGTGCCAGCAGCCACCCAACAGCCCAAGAGACCCAGTACTTC.

This clone appeared once. This chain uses TRBV28 with TRBJ1-4; D is unclear. V was trimmed by 8 bases and J by 8 bases, leaving 9 bases between them. CDR1 is MDHEN, CDR2 SYDVKM, per germline. The CDR3 spans 11 residues. This chain's CDR3 is CASSYWEKLFF. The CDR3 DNA is TGTGCCAGCTCTTATTGGGAAAAACTGTTTTTT. The variable domain in full, with the rest retrieved from reference TRBV28 and TRBJ1-4, is DVKVTQSSRYLVKRTGEKVFLECVQDMDHENMFWYRQDPGLGLRLIYFSYDVKMKEKGDIPEGYSVSREKKERFSLILESASTNQTSMYLCASSYWEKLFFGSGTQLSVL.

The rearrangement uses TRBV28 and TRBJ1-6; D gene uncertain. Germline values: CDR1 MDHEN, CDR2 SYDVKM. The CDR3 sequence is 14 residues long. V gave up 6 bases and J gave up 6 bases, with 12 bases separating them. The CDR3 sequence: CASRITELNSPLHF. DNA of the CDR3: TGTGCCAGCAGGATCACAGAGCTTAATTCACCCCTCCACTTT.

The chain links TRBV19 to TRBJ2-3, with TRBD2 as a possible D gene (6 bases). CDR1 is LNHDA and CDR2 is SQIVND in the germline V gene (reference sequence). This CDR3 contains 15 residues. Trimming pared 7 bases from V and 2 bases from J, leaving 16 bases between. The CDR3 nucleotides are TGTGCCAGTACTGGGCTAGCGCTCAACACAGATACGCAGTATTTT. Amino acid sequence: CASTGLALNTDTQYF.

The chain recombines TRBV30 with TRBJ2-5; D not resolved. CDR1 is GTSNPN, CDR2 SVGIG, per germline (reference sequence). Trimming shortened V by 5 bases and J by 2 bases, and 9 bases separated the two germline ends. This CDR3 is 12 amino acids long. CDR3 region: CAWAPRQETQYF. The CDR3 region has the DNA TGTGCCTGGGCGCCGAGGCAAGAGACCCAGTACTTC.

This clone was counted a single time. The chain couples TRBV9 to TRBJ1-1; D ambiguous. V was cut by 0 bases and J by 7 bases, with 4 bases left in between. The CDR3 runs to 11 residues. CDR1 and CDR2 from the germline V gene are SGDLS and YYNGEE. CDR3 amino acids: CASSVEGEAFF. CDR3 sequence (DNA): TGTGCCAGCAGCGTAGAAGGTGAAGCTTTCTTT. Full variable domain (missing parts from reference TRBV9 and TRBJ1-1): DSGVTQTPKHLITATGQRVTLRCSPRSGDLSVYWYQQSLDQGLQFLIQYYNGEERAKGNILERFSAQQFPDLHSELNLSSLELGDSALYFCASSVEGEAFFGQGTRLTVV.

The chain uses TRBV6-4 and TRBJ2-7; TRBD2 agrees at 11 bases. The CDR3 covers 15 residues. Germline V gene data show CDR1 as MRHNA and CDR2 as SNTAGT. Unmatched junction bases numbered 5, after V lost 5 bases and J lost 2 bases. CDR3 in amino acids: CASSRTSGPTYEQYF. DNA of the CDR3: TGTGCCAGCAGTCGGACTAGCGGGCCAACCTACGAGCAGTACTTC.

This sequence joins TRBV11-2 and TRBJ2-1; D is ambiguous. The germline V gene encodes CDR1 SGHAT and CDR2 FQNNGV. The V gene lost 3 bases and the J gene lost 4 bases, with 10 bases spanning the gap. This CDR3 comprises 14 residues. The CDR3 is CASSFSKEYNEQFF. CDR3 nucleotide sequence: TGTGCCAGCAGCTTTTCCAAGGAGTACAATGAGCAGTTCTTC. Supplemented by reference TRBV11-2 and TRBJ2-1, the full variable domain reads EAGVAQSPRYKIIEKRQSVAFWCNPISGHATLYWYQQILGQGPKLLIQFQNNGVVDDSQLPKDRFSAERLKGVDSTLKIQPAKLEDSAVYLCASSFSKEYNEQFFGPGTRLTVL.

This chain links TRBV27 with TRBJ1-2, with D unclear. In germline, CDR1 is MNHEY, CDR2 SMNVEV (reference sequence). The CDR3 is made up of 14 amino acids. Trimming took 4 bases from V and 6 from J, leaving 15 bases between them. The DNA of the CDR3 is TGTGCCAGCAGTTATCACGGGTCTCAGGATGGCTACACCTTC. It yields the protein CASSYHGSQDGYTF.

The V call is TRBV28, the J call TRBJ1-2; 8 nucleotides match TRBD1. Germline values: CDR1 MDHEN, CDR2 SYDVKM. Germline trimming cut 5 bases from V and 5 bases from J; bases unmatched to any gene: 7. The CDR3 consists of 14 residues. This CDR3 is CASSNGQGRYGYTF. The CDR3 DNA is TGTGCCAGCAGTAACGGACAGGGAAGATATGGCTACACCTTC.

The genes are TRBV28 and TRBJ2-3; 7 bases are a match to TRBD1. Trimming removed 5 bases from V and 3 bases from J; junction bases left unmatched: 2. The CDR3 is made up of 13 amino acids. Germline CDR1 reads MDHEN; CDR2 reads SYDVKM. CDR3 sequence (DNA): TGTGCCAGCAGTCCGGGACAGACAGATACGCAGTATTTT. As protein: CASSPGQTDTQYF.

The V and J genes are TRBV7-9 and TRBJ2-3, with TRBD1 identical over 9 bases. V was clipped by 2 bases and J by 5 bases; unmatched bases: 5. CDR1 and CDR2 from the germline V gene are SEHNR and FQNEAQ (reference sequence). The CDR3 extends over 15 amino acids. CDR3 nucleotides: TGTGCCAGCAGCTTAAGACAGGGGGTTGTAGATACGCAGTATTTT. Its translation is CASSLRQGVVDTQYF.

This clone came up a few times. The V call is TRBV30, the J call TRBJ2-3; D gene ambiguous. The V gene lost 3 bases and the J gene lost 2 bases, with 9 bases spanning the gap. Germline V gives CDR1 GTSNPN, CDR2 SVGIG (reference sequence). The CDR3 extends over 13 amino acids. The CDR3: CAWSWQTTDTQYF. The CDR3 bases are TGTGCCTGGAGCTGGCAGACCACAGATACGCAGTATTTT.